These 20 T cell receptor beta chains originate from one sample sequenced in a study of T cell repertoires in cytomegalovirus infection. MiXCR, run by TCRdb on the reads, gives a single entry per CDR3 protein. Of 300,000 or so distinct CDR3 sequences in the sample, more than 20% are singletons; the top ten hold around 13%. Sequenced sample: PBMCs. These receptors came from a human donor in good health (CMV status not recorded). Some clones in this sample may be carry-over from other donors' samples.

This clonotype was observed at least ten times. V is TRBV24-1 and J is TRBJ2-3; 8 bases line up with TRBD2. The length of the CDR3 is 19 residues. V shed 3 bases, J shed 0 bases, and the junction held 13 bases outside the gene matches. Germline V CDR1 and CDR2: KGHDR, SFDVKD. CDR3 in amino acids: CATSDRGGRLSTSTDTQYF. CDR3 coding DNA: TGTGCCACCAGTGATCGTGGCGGGAGGTTGAGCACTAGCACAGATACGCAGTATTTT.

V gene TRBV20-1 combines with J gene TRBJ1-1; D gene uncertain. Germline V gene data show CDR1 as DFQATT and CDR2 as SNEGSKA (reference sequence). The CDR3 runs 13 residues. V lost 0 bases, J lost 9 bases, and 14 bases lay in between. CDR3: CSARDSSQIQAFF. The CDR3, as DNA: TGCAGTGCTAGAGATTCCTCGCAAATACAAGCTTTCTTT.

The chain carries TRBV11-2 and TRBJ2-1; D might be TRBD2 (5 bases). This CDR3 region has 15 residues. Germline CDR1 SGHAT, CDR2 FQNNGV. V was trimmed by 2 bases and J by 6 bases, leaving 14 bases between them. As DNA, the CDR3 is TGTGCCAGCAGCTTACAGTGGGAGCCCTCCAATGAGCAGTTCTTC. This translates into CASSLQWEPSNEQFF.

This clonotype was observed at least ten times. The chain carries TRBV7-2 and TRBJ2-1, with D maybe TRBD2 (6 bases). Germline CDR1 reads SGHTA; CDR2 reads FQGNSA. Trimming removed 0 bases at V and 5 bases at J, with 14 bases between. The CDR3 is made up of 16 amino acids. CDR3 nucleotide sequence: TGTGCCAGCAGCTTAGCGAGTAGCGGTCCTAACAATGAGCAGTTCTTC. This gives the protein CASSLASSGPNNEQFF.

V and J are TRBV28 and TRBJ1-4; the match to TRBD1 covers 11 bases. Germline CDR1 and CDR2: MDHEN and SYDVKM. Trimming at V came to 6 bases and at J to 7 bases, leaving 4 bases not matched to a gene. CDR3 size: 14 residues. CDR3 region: CASSQDRGREKLFF. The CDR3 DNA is TGTGCCAGCAGCCAGGACAGGGGGCGTGAAAAACTGTTTTTT.

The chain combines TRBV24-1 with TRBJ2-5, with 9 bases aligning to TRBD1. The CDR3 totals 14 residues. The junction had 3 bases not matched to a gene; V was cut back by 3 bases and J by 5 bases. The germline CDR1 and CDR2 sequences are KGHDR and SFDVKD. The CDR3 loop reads CATSDTGGAETQYF. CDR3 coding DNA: TGTGCCACCAGTGATACAGGGGGCGCTGAGACCCAGTACTTC.

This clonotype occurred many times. CDR3: CASSLGPIQPQHF. CDR3 nucleotides: TGTGCCAGCAGCTTGGGACCAATCCAGCCCCAGCATTTT. This chain uses TRBV7-2 with TRBJ1-5; D is perhaps TRBD1 (5 bases). The CDR3 has 13 residues. Germline V lookup: CDR1 SGHTA, CDR2 FQGNSA. The V and J ends lost 3 bases and 7 bases respectively, with 10 bases between them.

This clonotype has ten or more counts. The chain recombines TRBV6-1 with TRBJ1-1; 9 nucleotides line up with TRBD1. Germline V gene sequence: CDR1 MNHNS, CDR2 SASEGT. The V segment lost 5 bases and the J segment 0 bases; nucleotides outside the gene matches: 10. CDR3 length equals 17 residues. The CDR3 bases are TGTGCCAGCAGTTCAACCGGGACAGGGATGGTGAACACTGAAGCTTTCTTT. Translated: CASSSTGTGMVNTEAFF.

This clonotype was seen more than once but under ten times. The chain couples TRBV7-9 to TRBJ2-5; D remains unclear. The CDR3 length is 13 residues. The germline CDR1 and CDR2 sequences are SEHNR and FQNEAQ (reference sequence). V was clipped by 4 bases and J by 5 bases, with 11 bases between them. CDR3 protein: CASSSAARETQYF. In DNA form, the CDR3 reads TGTGCCAGCAGCTCTGCCGCGAGGGAGACCCAGTACTTC.

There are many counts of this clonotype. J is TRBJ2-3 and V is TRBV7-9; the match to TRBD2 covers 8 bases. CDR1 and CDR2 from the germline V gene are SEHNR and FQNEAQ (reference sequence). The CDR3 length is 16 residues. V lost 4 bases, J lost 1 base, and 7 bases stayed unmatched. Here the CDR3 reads CASSSGLAIGTDTQYF. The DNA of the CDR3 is TGTGCCAGCAGCTCAGGACTAGCAATTGGCACAGATACGCAGTATTTT.

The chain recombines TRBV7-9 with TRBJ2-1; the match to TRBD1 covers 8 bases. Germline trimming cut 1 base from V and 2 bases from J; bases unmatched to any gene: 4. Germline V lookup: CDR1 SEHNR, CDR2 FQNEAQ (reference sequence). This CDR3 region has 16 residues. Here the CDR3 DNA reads TGTGCCAGCAGCTTAGTCCACAGGGGGGCCTACAATGAGCAGTTCTTC. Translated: CASSLVHRGAYNEQFF.

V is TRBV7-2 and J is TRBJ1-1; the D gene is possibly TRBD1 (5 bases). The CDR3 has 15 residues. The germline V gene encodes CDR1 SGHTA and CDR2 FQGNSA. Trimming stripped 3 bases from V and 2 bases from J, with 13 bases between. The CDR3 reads CASSFTGTRNTEAFF. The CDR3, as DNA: TGTGCCAGCAGCTTCACCGGGACCCGAAACACTGAAGCTTTCTTT.

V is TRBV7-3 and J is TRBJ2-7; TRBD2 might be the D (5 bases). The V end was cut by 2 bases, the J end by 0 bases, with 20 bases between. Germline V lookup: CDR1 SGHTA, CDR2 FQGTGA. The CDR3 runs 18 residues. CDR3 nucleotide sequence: TGTGCCAGCAGCTTATTGGGTGACACCGGGGAGAGCTCCTACGAGCAGTACTTC. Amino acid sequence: CASSLLGDTGESSYEQYF.

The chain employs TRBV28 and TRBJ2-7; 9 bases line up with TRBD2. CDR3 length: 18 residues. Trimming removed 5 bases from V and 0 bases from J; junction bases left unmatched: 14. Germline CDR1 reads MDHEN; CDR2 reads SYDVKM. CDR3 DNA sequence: TGTGCCAGCAGTACTGGGACTAGCTCTCGTAGGAGCTCCTACGAGCAGTACTTC. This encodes CASSTGTSSRRSSYEQYF.

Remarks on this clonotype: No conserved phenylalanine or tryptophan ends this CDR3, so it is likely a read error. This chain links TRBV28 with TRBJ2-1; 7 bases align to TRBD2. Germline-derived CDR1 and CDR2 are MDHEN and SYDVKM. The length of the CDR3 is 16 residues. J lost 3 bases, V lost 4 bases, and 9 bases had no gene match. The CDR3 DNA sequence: TGTGCCAGCAGTTCTGTCGGGGGAGGGCTCTACAATGAGCAGTTCGTC. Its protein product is CASSSVGGGLYNEQFV.

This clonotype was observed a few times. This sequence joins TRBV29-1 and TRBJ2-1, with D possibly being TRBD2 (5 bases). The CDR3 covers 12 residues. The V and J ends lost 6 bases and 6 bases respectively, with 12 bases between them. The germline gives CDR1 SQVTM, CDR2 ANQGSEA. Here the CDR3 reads CSVAGLGNEQFF. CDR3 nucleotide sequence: TGCAGCGTAGCTGGACTGGGCAATGAGCAGTTCTTC.

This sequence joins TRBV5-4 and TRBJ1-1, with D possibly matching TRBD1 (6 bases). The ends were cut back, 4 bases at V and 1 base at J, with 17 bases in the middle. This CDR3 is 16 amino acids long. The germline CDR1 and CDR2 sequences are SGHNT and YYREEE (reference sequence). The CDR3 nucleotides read TGTGCCAGCAGCGGAAAACAGGGAGGATGGAACACTGAAGCTTTCTTT. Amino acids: CASSGKQGGWNTEAFF.

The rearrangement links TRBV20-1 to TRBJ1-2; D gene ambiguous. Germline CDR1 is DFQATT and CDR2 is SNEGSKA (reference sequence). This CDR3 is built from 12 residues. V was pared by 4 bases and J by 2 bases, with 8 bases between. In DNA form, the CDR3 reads TGCAGTGCTACCGACGGGAACTATGGCTACACCTTC. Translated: CSATDGNYGYTF.

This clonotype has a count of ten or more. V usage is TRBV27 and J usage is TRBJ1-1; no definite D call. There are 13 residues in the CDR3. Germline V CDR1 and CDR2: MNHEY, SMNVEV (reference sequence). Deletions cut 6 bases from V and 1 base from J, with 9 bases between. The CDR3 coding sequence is TGTGCCAGCAGCTGGACCGCGAACACTGAAGCTTTCTTT. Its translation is CASSWTANTEAFF.

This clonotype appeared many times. The DNA of the CDR3 is TGTGCCAGCAGCTCAGCCAGGGGGAAGTACCAAGAGACCCAGTACTTC. Residues: CASSSARGKYQETQYF. The chain uses TRBV11-2 and TRBJ2-5; 7 bases are shared with TRBD1. The junction had 8 bases not matched to a gene; V was cut back by 4 bases and J by 0 bases. Germline V gene lookup returns CDR1 SGHAT and CDR2 FQNNGV. The CDR3 covers 16 residues.